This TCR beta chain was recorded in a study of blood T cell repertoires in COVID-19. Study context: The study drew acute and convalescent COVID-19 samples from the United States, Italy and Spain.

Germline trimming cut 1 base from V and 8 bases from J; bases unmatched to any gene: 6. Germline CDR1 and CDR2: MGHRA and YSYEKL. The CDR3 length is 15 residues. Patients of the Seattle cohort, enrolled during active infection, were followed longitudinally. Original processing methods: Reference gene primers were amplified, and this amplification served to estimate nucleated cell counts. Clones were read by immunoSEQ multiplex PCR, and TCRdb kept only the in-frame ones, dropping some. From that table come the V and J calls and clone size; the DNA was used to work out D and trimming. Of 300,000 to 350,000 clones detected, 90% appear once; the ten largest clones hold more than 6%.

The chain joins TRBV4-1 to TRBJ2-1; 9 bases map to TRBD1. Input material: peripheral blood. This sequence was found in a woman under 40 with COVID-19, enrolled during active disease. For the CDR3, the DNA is TGCGCCAGCAGCCAAGCCCGGACAGGGGTGGATGAGCAGTTCTTC. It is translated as CASSQARTGVDEQFF.